This passage covers 25 T cell receptor beta chains from one sample sequenced in a study of blood T cells in healthy people across ages. Primed by a sample-barcoded 5' primer and a J-beta primer mix, a second PCR proceeded for 7 to 11 cycles. TCRdb itself ran the 5' RACE reads through MiXCR, one entry per CDR3 protein. The table includes 700,000 to 1,000,000 distinct CDR3 sequences, under 45% detected once. Sequences were obtained from blood. These TCRs come from a man aged 55 to 70 in good health.

The V and J genes are TRBV7-2 and TRBJ2-5; 10 nucleotides align to TRBD2. Trimming removed 1 base from V and 6 bases from J; junction bases left unmatched: 8. The CDR3 spans 16 residues. CDR1 SGHTA and CDR2 FQGNSA come from the germline V gene. The chain's CDR3 is CASSLGVSGGRKTQYF. DNA of the CDR3: TGTGCCAGCAGCTTAGGGGTTAGCGGGGGGAGAAAGACCCAGTACTTC.

The chain joins TRBV20-1 to TRBJ2-1; 8 positions agree with TRBD2. Germline CDR1 and CDR2: DFQATT and SNEGSKA (reference sequence). The CDR3 contains 16 residues. The V segment lost 6 bases and the J segment 0 bases; nucleotides outside the gene matches: 10. CDR3 bases: TGCAGTGCAAGCCAGCGGGGGCCCAGCTCCTACAATGAGCAGTTCTTC. This translates into CSASQRGPSSYNEQFF.

The genes are TRBV30 and TRBJ1-2, with 7 bases aligning to TRBD1. Unmatched junction bases numbered 8, after V lost 0 bases and J lost 4 bases. CDR3 length: 15 amino acids. The germline CDR1 and CDR2 sequences are GTSNPN and SVGIG (reference sequence). The CDR3 loop is CAWSVGDRVAYGYTF. Here the CDR3 DNA reads TGTGCCTGGAGTGTAGGCGACAGGGTAGCCTATGGCTACACCTTC. Together with reference TRBV30 and TRBJ1-2, the CDR3 gives the full variable domain: SQTIHQWPATLVQPVGSPLSLECTVEGTSNPNLYWYRQAAGRGLQLLFYSVGIGQISSEVPQNLSASRPQDRQFILSSKKLLLSDSGFYLCAWSVGDRVAYGYTFGSGTRLTVV.

V is TRBV6-5 and J is TRBJ2-7; a weak D match, TRBD1 (5 bases). Germline V lookup: CDR1 MNHEY, CDR2 SVGAGI. The CDR3 is 14 amino acids. Trimming pared 2 bases from V and 2 bases from J, leaving 10 bases between. CDR3 nucleotides: TGTGCCAGCAGTTACCAGGGATCTGCCTACGAGCAGTACTTC. As protein: CASSYQGSAYEQYF.

This clonotype was detected only a few times. This sequence joins TRBV20-1 and TRBJ2-7, with TRBD1 identical over 7 bases. After removal of 1 base from V and 4 bases from J, the junction contained 4 bases not matched to a gene. Germline V gene lookup returns CDR1 DFQATT and CDR2 SNEGSKA (reference sequence). The CDR3 has 13 residues. The chain's CDR3 is CSARGDRPYEQYF. The DNA of the CDR3 is TGCAGTGCTAGAGGGGACAGACCATACGAGCAGTACTTC.

With regard to this clonotype: The junction does not match germline at one end; this may be a read error. The V and J genes are TRBV11-3 and TRBJ2-4; the D gene could be TRBD1 or TRBD2 (5 bases each). Germline values: CDR1 SGHNT, CDR2 YENEEA. The CDR3 runs 13 residues. The DNA of the CDR3 is TGTGCCGGCAGCGCCGGGGCCGGAAAGCTTCAGTACTTC. The encoded protein is CAGSAGAGKLQYF.

This clonotype occurred a few times. The chain is built from TRBV10-3 and TRBJ1-5; D gene uncertain. The CDR3 spans 14 residues. The V gene lost 4 bases and the J gene lost 6 bases, with 13 bases spanning the gap. Germline values: CDR1 ENHRY, CDR2 SYGVKD. In DNA form, the CDR3 reads TGTGCCATCAGTGCCAACCCCACGGGTCAGCCCCAGCATTTT. It codes for CAISANPTGQPQHF.

The J gene is TRBJ2-1, the V gene TRBV12-3 or TRBV12-4; D is undetermined. V was clipped by 5 bases and J by 5 bases, with 16 bases between them. This CDR3 has 15 amino acids. This CDR3 reads CASSPDAPRHNEQFF. CDR3 nucleotides: TGTGCCAGCAGTCCCGACGCCCCCCGGCACAATGAGCAGTTCTTC.

This clonotype was seen only a few times. The gene calls are TRBV7-2 and TRBJ1-2, with 7 positions matching TRBD1. Germline trimming cut 1 base from V and 4 bases from J; bases unmatched to any gene: 6. CDR1 SGHTA and CDR2 FQGNSA come from the germline V gene. This CDR3 region has 15 residues. CDR3 in amino acids: CASSLEGGQRYGYTF. CDR3 sequence (DNA): TGTGCCAGCAGCTTAGAGGGGGGACAGCGCTATGGCTACACCTTC.

This chain uses TRBV7-3 with TRBJ2-1, with unresolved D. There are 13 residues in the CDR3. V lost 4 bases and J 7 bases, leaving 11 bases between the germline ends. From germline, CDR1 is SGHTA and CDR2 FQGTGA. CDR3 protein: CASSSLVSNEQFF. DNA for the CDR3: TGTGCCAGCAGCTCTTTAGTTAGTAATGAGCAGTTCTTC.

The rearrangement links TRBV11-3 to TRBJ2-3; D remains ambiguous. The CDR3 totals 11 residues. V lost 9 bases and J 5 bases, leaving 9 bases between the germline ends. Germline CDR1 is SGHNT and CDR2 is YENEEA. The CDR3 bases are TGTGCCAGTTCGATTGGAGATACGCAGTATTTT. Protein sequence: CASSIGDTQYF.

CDR3 residues: CSARGGTRLWGQPQHF. In DNA, the CDR3 is TGCAGTGCTAGAGGGGGGACAAGGCTTTGGGGTCAGCCCCAGCATTTT. J is TRBJ1-5 and V is TRBV20-1, with D tentatively TRBD1 (6 bases). The V gene's germline CDR1 is DFQATT and CDR2 SNEGSKA (reference sequence). The V end was cut by 1 base, the J end by 6 bases, with 19 bases between. There are 16 residues in the CDR3.

This chain uses TRBV4-2 with TRBJ2-1, with 11 bases fitting TRBD2. The V and J ends lost 0 bases and 2 bases, in that order; junction bases with no gene match: 3. Germline loops: CDR1 LGHNA, CDR2 YNFKEQ. This CDR3 region has 17 residues. The CDR3 here is CASSQDPSGGTYNEQFF. The DNA of the CDR3 is TGTGCCAGCAGCCAAGACCCTAGCGGGGGGACCTACAATGAGCAGTTCTTC.

This clonotype was seen at least ten times. V gene TRBV7-6 combines with J gene TRBJ1-6, with D perhaps matching TRBD1 (6 bases). Trimming pared 5 bases from V and 7 bases from J, leaving 15 bases between. CDR3 length: 15 residues. Germline values: CDR1 SGHVS, CDR2 FNYEAQ. The CDR3 DNA follows: TGTGCCAGCAGCCCCAACAGGGCCACCAATTCACCCCTCCACTTT. It translates to CASSPNRATNSPLHF.

The chain joins TRBV12-3 or TRBV12-4 to TRBJ2-5; D tentatively fits TRBD1 or TRBD2 (5 bases each). The CDR3 length is 13 residues. Trimming pared 5 bases from V and 13 bases from J, leaving 20 bases between. CDR3 nucleotide sequence: TGTGCCAGCAGTGCGTCAGGGACCCAGTACTGGTACTTC. Amino acids: CASSASGTQYWYF.

The V call is TRBV6-1, the J call TRBJ2-7, with 7 bases that match TRBD2. Trimming took 7 bases from V and 0 from J; bases not matched to a gene: 6. CDR1 MNHNS and CDR2 SASEGT come from the germline V gene. The CDR3 sequence is 14 residues long. CDR3 in amino acids: CASTILARSYEQYF. As DNA, the CDR3 is TGTGCCAGCACCATACTAGCGCGCTCCTACGAGCAGTACTTC.

This chain links TRBV7-9 with TRBJ2-3; D call uncertain. The germline V gene has CDR1 SEHNR and CDR2 FQNEAQ (reference sequence). The CDR3 runs 14 residues. V was pared by 1 base and J by 4 bases, with 9 bases between. The CDR3 loop reads CASSLDGWSDTQYF. DNA of the CDR3: TGTGCCAGCAGCTTAGACGGATGGTCAGATACGCAGTATTTT.

This clonotype was recorded only once. V usage is TRBV20-1 and J usage is TRBJ2-7; D is uncertain. The tail of the sequence fits TRBJ2-5 better, so the J call may be wrong. The CDR3 has 13 residues. Germline lookup yields CDR1 DFQATT and CDR2 SNEGSKA (reference sequence). CDR3 sequence (DNA): TGCAGTGCTCTGGACCAGTTTATAAAGACCCAGTACTTC. It specifies CSALDQFIKTQYF.

The rearrangement uses TRBV7-2 and TRBJ2-3; TRBD2 matches at 11 bases. CDR1 and CDR2 (germline): SGHTA, FQGNSA. The ends lost 5 bases at V and 0 bases at J; junction bases unmatched: 10. CDR3 size: 18 residues. The CDR3 protein is CASSDASGGYRSTDTQYF. The CDR3 DNA reads TGTGCCAGCAGCGACGCTAGCGGGGGGTATCGTAGCACAGATACGCAGTATTTT.

In its sample, this clonotype was seen a few times. This chain connects TRBV29-1 to TRBJ2-2; unclear D gene. V lost 3 bases and J 4 bases, leaving 9 bases between the germline ends. Looked up from germline, CDR1 is SQVTM and CDR2 is ANQGSEA. The CDR3 extends over 13 amino acids. The CDR3 sequence is CSVDGQTTGELFF. As DNA, the CDR3 is TGCAGCGTTGATGGTCAAACCACCGGGGAGCTGTTTTTT.

The V and J genes are TRBV29-1 and TRBJ1-1; the D is unclear. The CDR3 is 12 residues long. V shed 8 bases and J shed 4 bases, with 14 bases lying between them. Germline loops: CDR1 SQVTM, CDR2 ANQGSEA. Here the CDR3 DNA reads TGCAGCTCGCGGGCCCGGGGCACTGAAGCTTTCTTT. This codes for CSSRARGTEAFF.

A few counts support this clonotype. The genes are TRBV6-2 or TRBV6-3 and TRBJ1-4; D is ambiguous. CDR3 length equals 15 residues. From germline, CDR1 is MNHEY and CDR2 SVGEGT. V was cut by 2 bases and J by 5 bases, with 12 bases left in between. CDR3 loop: CASSYQTLGNEKLFF. The CDR3 DNA is TGTGCCAGCAGTTACCAGACATTGGGGAATGAAAAACTGTTTTTT.

This clonotype was seen only a few times. The chain joins TRBV12-3 or TRBV12-4 to TRBJ2-1; no clear D. Trimming took off 1 base at V and 10 bases at J, with 2 bases between the two ends. This CDR3 spans 10 amino acids. The CDR3 here is CASSLVEQFF. CDR3 bases: TGTGCCAGCAGTTTAGTAGAGCAGTTCTTC.

This sequence joins TRBV3-1 and TRBJ2-5; D is perhaps TRBD1 (6 bases). The CDR3 totals 14 residues. Per germline, CDR1 LGHDT and CDR2 YNNKEL (reference sequence). The V end was cut by 3 bases, the J end by 3 bases, with 11 bases between. CDR3 protein: CASSQEAGEETQYF. The CDR3, as DNA: TGTGCCAGCAGCCAGGAGGCAGGGGAAGAGACCCAGTACTTC.

This clonotype was observed a few times. J is TRBJ2-3 and V is TRBV7-2, with D perhaps TRBD2 (6 bases). Germline CDR1 SGHTA, CDR2 FQGNSA. This CDR3 contains 15 residues. Deletions cut 4 bases from V and 3 bases from J, with 14 bases between. The chain's CDR3 is CASSYGGIGTDTQYF. The CDR3 nucleotides are TGTGCCAGCAGCTACGGGGGTATTGGAACAGATACGCAGTATTTT.